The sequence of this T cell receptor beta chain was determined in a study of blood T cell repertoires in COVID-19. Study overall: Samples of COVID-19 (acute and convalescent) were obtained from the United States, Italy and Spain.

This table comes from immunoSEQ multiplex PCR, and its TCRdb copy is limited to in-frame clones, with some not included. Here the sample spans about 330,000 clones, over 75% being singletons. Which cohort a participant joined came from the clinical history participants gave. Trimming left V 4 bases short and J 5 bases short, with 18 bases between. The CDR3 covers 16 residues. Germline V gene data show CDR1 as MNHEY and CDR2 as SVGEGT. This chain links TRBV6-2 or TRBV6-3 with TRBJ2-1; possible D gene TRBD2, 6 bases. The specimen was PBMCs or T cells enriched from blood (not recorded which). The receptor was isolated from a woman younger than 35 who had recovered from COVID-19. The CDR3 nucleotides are TGTGCCAGCAGTTCTTTTTCTCTAGCGTTAAACAATGAGCAGTTCTTC. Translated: CASSSFSLALNNEQFF.